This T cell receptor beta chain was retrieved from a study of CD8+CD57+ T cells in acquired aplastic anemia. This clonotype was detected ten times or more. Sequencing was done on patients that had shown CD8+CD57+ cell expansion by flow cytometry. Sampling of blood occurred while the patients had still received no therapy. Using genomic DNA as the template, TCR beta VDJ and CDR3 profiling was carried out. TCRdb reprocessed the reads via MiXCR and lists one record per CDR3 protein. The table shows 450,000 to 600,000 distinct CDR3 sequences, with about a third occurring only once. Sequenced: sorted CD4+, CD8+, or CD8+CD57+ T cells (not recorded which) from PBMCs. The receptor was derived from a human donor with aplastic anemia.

CDR3 DNA: TGCGCCAGCAGTGAGGCGCGGAGCTCCTACAATGAGCAGTTCTTC. Its protein product is CASSEARSSYNEQFF. The genes are TRBV10-1 and TRBJ2-1; D call uncertain. The germline gives CDR1 WNHNN, CDR2 SYGVQD (reference sequence). V dropped 2 bases and J dropped 0 bases, with 8 bases sitting between them. This CDR3 has 15 amino acids.